This TCR beta chain stems from a study of identical twins. This clonotype was detected only a few times. CDR3 size: 17 residues. The V gene lost 4 bases and the J gene lost 0 bases, with 22 bases spanning the gap. The germline V gene has CDR1 DFQATT and CDR2 SNEGSKA (reference sequence). Each CDR3 protein is one row after TCRdb ran MiXCR on the 5' RACE reads. Here the sample spans under 900,000 distinct CDR3 sequences, roughly 12% being singletons. These data were also filed under a second study, of yellow fever vaccine responses in identical twins.

The sample was PBMCs. This chain connects TRBV20-1 to TRBJ2-7; D may correspond to TRBD1 or TRBD2 (5 bases each). This TCR was sampled from a woman aged 18-35 years in good health. The CDR3: CSATTPLPGPYSYEQYF. CDR3 DNA sequence: TGCAGTGCTACCACCCCCTTACCGGGGCCCTACTCCTACGAGCAGTACTTC.